The rows below give T cell receptor beta chains drawn from one sample of a study of monozygotic twins with cystic fibrosis. Produced via immunoSEQ multiplex PCR; TCRdb's table is partial and in-frame only. The data hold tens of thousands of clones, with approximately 90% observed a single time. Specimen: blood. All receptors derive from a girl under 10 years old with cystic fibrosis. Each CDR3 is given with its conserved first and last residue. The D gene is left open where the match is weak. For some rows the clone size is stated as once, few or many, or as a class when expanded; others skip it.

J gene | D gene | V gene | clone size | CDR3 protein | CDR3 DNA
TRBJ2-7 | TRBD2 | TRBV7-2 | - | CASSNSRTSGAYEQYF | TGTGCCAGCAGCAACAGCCGGACTAGCGGGGCCTACGAGCAGTACTTC
TRBJ2-1 | TRBD1 | TRBV19 | - | CASRQGANEQFF | TGTGCCAGCAGACAGGGGGCCAATGAGCAGTTCTTC
TRBJ2-6 | TRBD1 | TRBV18 | - | CASSPQGAPGANVLTF | TGTGCCAGCTCACCACAGGGGGCCCCTGGGGCCAACGTCCTGACTTTC
TRBJ1-3 | - | TRBV5-4 | - | CASSAGSPFSGNTIYF | TGTGCCAGCAGCGCCGGCTCTCCGTTCTCTGGAAACACCATATATTTT
TRBJ2-1 | TRBD2 | TRBV19 | - | CASSIAGGGNEQFF | TGTGCCAGTAGTATAGCCGGGGGGGGCAATGAGCAGTTCTTC
TRBJ1-1 | - | TRBV5-1 | once | CASSLVRSAGREAFF | TGCGCCAGCAGCTTGGTTCGGTCGGCAGGCCGTGAAGCTTTCTTT
TRBJ1-1 | TRBD1 | TRBV11-3 | - | CASSLETGRLTEAFF | TGTGCCAGCAGCTTAGAGACAGGGAGGTTAACTGAAGCTTTCTTT
TRBJ1-3 | - | TRBV19 | - | CASSPGSSGNTIYF | TGTGCCAGTAGCCCCGGGAGCTCTGGAAACACCATATATTTT
TRBJ2-7 | TRBD1 | TRBV7-8 | - | CASSPDRGRAYEQYF | TGTGCCAGCAGCCCGGACAGGGGGCGCGCCTACGAGCAGTACTTC
TRBJ2-1 | TRBD2 | TRBV19 | once | CASSTIGLAVYNERFF | TGTGCCAGTAGTACCATCGGACTAGCGGTCTACAATGAGCGGTTCTTC
TRBJ2-7 | - | TRBV15 | few | CATSRDWEVGGRYEQYF | TGTGCCACCAGCAGAGATTGGGAAGTGGGTGGGCGCTACGAGCAGTACTTC
TRBJ1-1 | - | TRBV15 | - | CATRGDKGQTEAFF | TGTGCCACCAGGGGGGACAAGGGCCAGACTGAAGCTTTCTTT
TRBJ1-2 | - | TRBV5-1 | - | CASSLTSGFYGYTF | TGCGCCAGCAGCCTAACTAGCGGCTTCTATGGCTACACCTTC
TRBJ1-1 | - | TRBV6-5 | - | CASSTRDREGAFF | TGTGCCAGCAGTACACGGGACCGGGAAGGGGCTTTCTTT
TRBJ1-1 | - | TRBV6-5 | - | CASSYERMNTEAFF | TGTGCCAGCAGTTACGAGAGGATGAACACTGAAGCTTTCTTT
TRBJ2-7 | - | TRBV28 | - | CASRLSGYEQYF | TGTGCCAGCAGACTTAGCGGTTACGAGCAGTACTTC
TRBJ1-3 | - | TRBV5-1 | - | CASSQAGAGNTIYF | TGCGCCAGCAGTCAGGCAGGGGCTGGAAACACCATATATTTT
TRBJ1-6 | - | TRBV6-5 | - | CASSYAHGGNSPLHF | TGTGCCAGCAGTTACGCCCACGGGGGTAATTCACCCCTCCACTTT
TRBJ1-3 | TRBD1 | TRBV30 | - | CAWNTGGSGNTIYF | TGTGCCTGGAATACAGGGGGCTCTGGAAACACCATATATTTT
TRBJ1-2 | - | TRBV18 | - | CASSRTWRGYGYTF | TGTGCCAGCTCACGAACTTGGAGGGGCTATGGCTACACCTTC
TRBJ1-6 | - | TRBV27 | - | CASRWRRTADSPLHF | TGTGCCAGCCGCTGGCGGCGCACAGCGGATTCACCCCTCCACTTT
TRBJ1-1 | - | TRBV2 | - | CASSIRGGLGNTEAFF | TGTGCCAGCAGTATTAGGGGGGGGCTCGGGAACACTGAAGCTTTCTTT
TRBJ1-1 | - | TRBV18 | - | CASSGPKGAFF | TGTGCCAGCTCCGGACCTAAAGGAGCTTTCTTT
TRBJ2-2 | - | TRBV7-8 | - | CASSFQENTGELFF | TGTGCCAGCAGCTTCCAGGAAAACACCGGGGAGCTGTTTTTT
TRBJ2-7 | TRBD2 | TRBV27 | - | CASSLWRGGVYEQYF | TGTGCCAGCAGTTTATGGCGGGGGGGTGTCTACGAGCAGTACTTC
TRBJ1-1 | - | TRBV5-1 | - | CASSLEVMNTEAFF | TGCGCCAGCAGCTTGGAGGTTATGAACACTGAAGCTTTCTTT
TRBJ2-2 | - | TRBV30 | - | CAWKSRGRTGELFF | TGTGCCTGGAAGTCCAGGGGGAGGACCGGGGAGCTGTTTTTT
TRBJ2-5 | TRBD2 | TRBV7-2 | - | CASSFEAGDQETQYF | TGTGCCAGCAGCTTTGAGGCGGGGGATCAAGAGACCCAGTACTTC
TRBJ2-5 | TRBD2 | TRBV6-5 | - | CASSYALAGAQETQYF | TGTGCCAGCAGTTACGCACTAGCGGGGGCGCAAGAGACCCAGTACTTC
TRBJ2-7 | TRBD2 | TRBV9 | - | CASSVSGGLYEQYF | TGTGCCAGCAGCGTTAGCGGGGGACTCTACGAGCAGTACTTC
TRBJ1-1 | - | TRBV7-9 | - | CASSLASRGEAFF | TGTGCCAGCAGCTTAGCGTCTCGCGGTGAAGCTTTCTTT
TRBJ1-1 | - | TRBV9 | - | CASSPRGQGFEAFF | TGTGCCAGCAGCCCTCGGGGGCAGGGGTTCGAAGCTTTCTTT
TRBJ1-4 | - | TRBV5-1 | - | CASSFNRADGTNEKLFF | TGCGCCAGCAGCTTCAACAGGGCGGACGGGACTAATGAAAAACTGTTTTTT
TRBJ1-2 | - | TRBV7-6 | - | CASSLGSGGYTF | TGTGCCAGCAGCTTAGGGTCAGGGGGCTACACCTTC
TRBJ1-3 | - | TRBV5-6 | - | CASSLERNTIYF | TGTGCCAGCAGCTTGGAACGAAACACCATATATTTT
TRBJ2-5 | TRBD1 | TRBV18 | few | CASSPPGTGWETQYF | TGTGCCAGCTCACCACCTGGGACAGGGTGGGAGACCCAGTACTTC
TRBJ1-1 | - | TRBV10-2 | - | CASSELGTEAFF | TGCGCCAGCAGTGAGCTCGGCACTGAAGCTTTCTTT
TRBJ1-2 | TRBD1 | TRBV11-2 | once | CASSTRQGSHYGYTF | TGTGCCAGCAGCACGAGACAGGGTTCCCACTATGGCTACACCTTC
TRBJ1-6 | - | TRBV6-5 | - | CASRTEQSLHF | TGTGCCAGCAGGACTGAGCAATCCCTCCACTTT
TRBJ1-1 | - | TRBV6-6 | - | CASSYPPGGGPTEAFF | TGTGCCAGCAGTTACCCACCCGGCGGGGGGCCTACTGAAGCTTTCTTT
TRBJ1-1 | - | TRBV11-2 | once | CASSSRRSSLGNTEAFF | TGTGCCAGCAGCTCCCGCAGGTCTTCCCTGGGGAACACTGAAGCTTTCTTT
TRBJ2-7 | - | TRBV2 | - | CASKPLTPYEQYF | TGTGCCAGCAAACCCCTCACACCCTACGAGCAGTACTTC